The 21 T cell receptor beta chains in this list originate from one sample, sequenced in a study of cytomegalovirus exposure and HLA in healthy donors. The PCR was carried out with 60 Vbeta primers and 13 Jbeta primers. Some clones are missing from TCRdb's copy, which holds only in-frame ones; the method was immunoSEQ multiplex PCR. The data hold roughly 150,000 clones, with 70% to 80% observed a single time. Sequencing was done on a sample of PBMCs. The receptor source for this set is a male donor in good health and CMV-seronegative.

V and J are TRBV5-5 and TRBJ2-7; the match to TRBD2 covers 7 bases. This CDR3 has 16 residues. V was clipped by 0 bases and J by 0 bases; unmatched bases: 6. The V gene's germline CDR1 is SGHKS and CDR2 YYEKEE (reference sequence). CDR3 in amino acids: CASSLAAGPSSYEQYF. Here the CDR3 DNA reads TGTGCCAGCAGCTTGGCAGCGGGACCAAGCTCCTACGAGCAGTACTTC.

The chain recombines TRBV11-2 with TRBJ2-7, with a weak D call TRBD1 (5 bases). CDR1 and CDR2 from the germline V gene are SGHAT and FQNNGV. Deletions cut 7 bases from V and 2 bases from J, with 12 bases between. CDR3 size: 13 residues. The CDR3: CASNPDSPYEQYF. For the CDR3, the DNA is TGTGCCAGCAACCCCGACAGTCCCTACGAGCAGTACTTC.

This clone was detected only a few times. The chain uses TRBV14 and TRBJ2-5; 8 bases match TRBD1. The V and J ends lost 5 bases and 14 bases, in that order; junction bases with no gene match: 10. This CDR3 region has 12 residues. The germline V gene encodes CDR1 SGHDN and CDR2 FVKESK. CDR3 amino acids: CASSDRTGTGYF. Here the CDR3 DNA reads TGTGCCAGCAGCGATAGAACCGGGACAGGTTACTTC.

The rearrangement uses TRBV9 and TRBJ2-7, with a possible D match to TRBD2 (6 bases). The germline V and J ends were trimmed by 0 bases and 4 bases, with 14 bases remaining between them. CDR3 length: 15 amino acids. The germline gives CDR1 SGDLS, CDR2 YYNGEE. The DNA of the CDR3 is TGTGCCAGCAGCGTAGCTACGGGGGACTGGTACGAGCAGTACTTC. This sequence encodes CASSVATGDWYEQYF.

This rearrangement joins TRBV7-2 to TRBJ1-5; 7 bases line up with TRBD1. The ends lost 3 bases at V and 8 bases at J; junction bases unmatched: 10. This CDR3 contains 15 residues. Germline assignment: CDR1 SGHTA and CDR2 FQGNSA. This CDR3 reads CASSLRQGQTEPQHF. DNA of the CDR3: TGTGCCAGCAGCTTGAGACAGGGACAGACTGAGCCCCAGCATTTT.

The chain couples TRBV19 to TRBJ1-1; a weak D match, TRBD1 (5 bases). The CDR3 runs to 15 residues. V was cut by 4 bases and J by 1 base, with 13 bases left in between. Looked up from germline, CDR1 is LNHDA and CDR2 is SQIVND (reference sequence). The CDR3 nucleotides are TGTGCCAGTAGTAGGATAGGGGCCAAGAACACTGAAGCTTTCTTT. Translated, it gives CASSRIGAKNTEAFF.

The chain links TRBV4-1 to TRBJ2-7; D gene unclear. The V gene lost 0 bases and the J gene lost 2 bases, with 17 bases spanning the gap. There are 17 residues in the CDR3. Germline CDR1 and CDR2: MGHRA and YSYEKL. CDR3 loop: CASSQESQSSSTYEQYF. The CDR3 coding sequence is TGCGCCAGCAGCCAAGAGTCCCAAAGTTCGTCTACCTACGAGCAGTACTTC.

J is TRBJ2-7 and V is TRBV9; the match to TRBD2 covers 10 bases. CDR1 and CDR2 from the germline V gene are SGDLS and YYNGEE. This CDR3 is built from 16 residues. Trimming cost V 4 bases and J 0 bases; bases outside gene matches: 7. The CDR3 DNA sequence: TGTGCCAGCAGCCCCGGACTAGCGGCGTTCTCCTACGAGCAGTACTTC. Its protein product is CASSPGLAAFSYEQYF.

This sequence joins TRBV27 and TRBJ2-5; 10 nucleotides line up with TRBD1. Trimming removed 6 bases from V and 5 bases from J; junction bases left unmatched: 9. Germline V gives CDR1 MNHEY, CDR2 SMNVEV (reference sequence). The CDR3 spans 15 residues. Here the CDR3 reads CASRNRTGGRETQYF. CDR3 in DNA: TGTGCCAGCAGGAACCGGACAGGGGGTCGGGAGACCCAGTACTTC.

The V gene is TRBV18, the J gene TRBJ1-2; D is possibly TRBD1 (6 bases). The germline V gene has CDR1 KGHSH and CDR2 LQKENI. The V gene lost 3 bases and the J gene lost 3 bases, with 11 bases spanning the gap. The CDR3 totals 14 residues. The CDR3 protein is CASSPGGPDYGYTF. CDR3 DNA sequence: TGTGCCAGCTCACCGGGGGGGCCGGACTATGGCTACACCTTC. The full variable domain, in which reference TRBV18 and TRBJ1-2 provide the parts outside the CDR3, is NAGVMQNPRHLVRRRGQEARLRCSPMKGHSHVYWYRQLPEEGLKFMVYLQKENIIDESGMPKERFSAEFPKEGPSILRIQQVVRGDSAAYFCASSPGGPDYGYTFGSGTRLTVV.

This clone was found a few times. This chain connects TRBV5-4 to TRBJ1-6; 9 nucleotides match TRBD1. Germline loops: CDR1 SGHNT, CDR2 YYREEE (reference sequence). The CDR3 runs 15 residues. Trimming took 0 bases from V and 9 from J; bases not matched to a gene: 4. CDR3 in amino acids: CASSLGGQGGSPLHF. The CDR3 DNA follows: TGTGCCAGCAGCTTGGGGGGACAGGGTGGTTCACCCCTCCACTTT.

The rearrangement joins TRBV19 to TRBJ2-3; 7 bases line up with TRBD1. V was clipped by 5 bases and J by 3 bases; unmatched bases: 11. Germline-derived CDR1 and CDR2 are LNHDA and SQIVND (reference sequence). This CDR3 contains 16 residues. In DNA, the CDR3 is TGTGCCAGTAGTCTAATAGGACAGGTTATAACAGATACGCAGTATTTT. It yields the protein CASSLIGQVITDTQYF.

The J gene is TRBJ2-2, the V gene TRBV19, with D uncertain. Germline assignment: CDR1 LNHDA and CDR2 SQIVND (reference sequence). V lost 1 base to trimming and J lost 4 bases, with 7 bases between them. The CDR3 covers 14 residues. The CDR3 region has the DNA TGTGCCAGTAGTATAGGCGGCGCCACCGGGGAGCTGTTTTTT. This gives the protein CASSIGGATGELFF.

This clone was counted between two and nine times. DNA for the CDR3: TGTGCCAGCAGCTTAGGTAGCCGTCTTCCCTACAATGAGCAGTTCTTC. It specifies CASSLGSRLPYNEQFF. V is TRBV7-6 and J is TRBJ2-1; D is undetermined. The V and J ends lost 1 base and 2 bases respectively, with 12 bases between them. The CDR3 is made up of 16 amino acids. Germline V gene lookup returns CDR1 SGHVS and CDR2 FNYEAQ.

The chain links TRBV11-3 to TRBJ2-5, with D unresolved. The end of the DNA is better explained by TRBJ2-7, so the J call may be wrong. The germline V gene has CDR1 SGHNT and CDR2 YENEEA. The CDR3 is made up of 13 amino acids. As DNA, the CDR3 is TGTGCCAGCAGCCTTCCGGACTCCTACGAGCAGTACTTC. Protein: CASSLPDSYEQYF.

The chain's CDR3 is CASSDLSSSQETQYF. DNA of the CDR3: TGTGCCAGCAGTGACTTGTCGAGCTCCCAAGAGACCCAGTACTTC. This rearrangement joins TRBV6-4 to TRBJ2-5; no clear D gene. This CDR3 spans 15 amino acids. V lost 1 base and J lost 1, with 10 bases in between. Germline CDR1 and CDR2: MRHNA and SNTAGT.

This chain uses TRBV29-1 with TRBJ1-2; possibly TRBD1 for D (6 bases). Between the trimmed V and J ends, which lost 3 bases and 4 bases, there was a span of 18 bases. CDR3 length: 15 amino acids. Germline CDR1 is SQVTM and CDR2 is ANQGSEA. CDR3 nucleotides: TGCAGCGTTGAGGGGCAGGGGCAAACAACCTATGGCTACACCTTC. This codes for CSVEGQGQTTYGYTF.

This clone was counted between two and nine times. This sequence joins TRBV9 and TRBJ2-1, with 11 nucleotides matching TRBD2. Germline V gene lookup returns CDR1 SGDLS and CDR2 YYNGEE. The CDR3 sequence is 16 residues long. Trimming took 6 bases from V and 4 from J; bases not matched to a gene: 9. The CDR3: CASTRGGLAGYNEQFF. The CDR3 DNA follows: TGTGCCAGCACGCGGGGCGGACTAGCGGGTTACAATGAGCAGTTCTTC.

This clone turned up a few times. The CDR3 DNA follows: TGTGCCAGCCTTGCCGGACAGAGCACAGATACGCAGTATTTT. Protein product: CASLAGQSTDTQYF. The rearrangement uses TRBV6-1 and TRBJ2-3, with D possibly being TRBD1 (6 bases). CDR3 size: 14 residues. V was shortened by 8 bases and J by 0 bases, with 12 bases between the two germline ends. The germline V gene encodes CDR1 MNHNS and CDR2 SASEGT.

This sequence joins TRBV19 and TRBJ2-7, with D unresolved. V lost 9 bases and J lost 2, with 11 bases in between. The CDR3 is 12 residues long. Germline V gives CDR1 LNHDA, CDR2 SQIVND (reference sequence). The CDR3 DNA reads as TGTGCCAGCGGAAGCGAGCCCTACGAGCAGTACTTC. This translates into CASGSEPYEQYF. The full variable domain, rest sourced from reference TRBV19 and TRBJ2-7, is DGGITQSPKYLFRKEGQNVTLSCEQNLNHDAMYWYRQDPGQGLRLIYYSQIVNDFQKGDIAEGYSVSREKKESFPLTVTSAQKNPTAFYLCASGSEPYEQYFGPGTRLTVT.

The chain has TRBV28 and TRBJ2-7; the match to TRBD1 covers 12 bases. The V gene's germline CDR1 is MDHEN and CDR2 SYDVKM. CDR3 length equals 13 residues. Trimming took 8 bases from V and 7 from J; bases not matched to a gene: 6. The CDR3 is CASLGQGAIEQYF. The CDR3 nucleotides are TGTGCCAGCTTGGGACAGGGGGCTATAGAGCAGTACTTC.